This TCR beta chain stems from a study of T cell repertoires in cytomegalovirus infection. TCRdb reprocessed the reads via MiXCR and lists one record per CDR3 protein. The sample includes under 200,000 distinct CDR3 sequences, about a tenth seen only once; the top ten take roughly 4.8%. This clonotype was found many times. Sequencing was performed on PBMCs. The receptor was isolated from a human donor in good health (CMV status not recorded). Some clones in this sample may be carry-over from other donors' samples.

CDR3 amino acids: CASSWKGGAEAFF. For the CDR3, the DNA is TGTGCCAGCAGCTGGAAAGGAGGGGCTGAAGCTTTCTTT. This sequence joins TRBV7-2 and TRBJ1-1, with a possible D match to TRBD1 (5 bases). Germline V gene lookup returns CDR1 SGHTA and CDR2 FQGNSA. This CDR3 has 13 residues. Trimming left V 4 bases short and J 6 bases short, with 12 bases between.